Sequencing of this T cell receptor beta chain was carried out in a study of control samples from healthy donors and cancer patients. V dropped 4 bases and J dropped 0 bases, with 6 bases sitting between them. This CDR3 is built from 14 residues. Germline CDR1 LGHDT, CDR2 YNNKEL (reference sequence). Method: immunoSEQ multiplex PCR; TCRdb's copy keeps in-frame clones and lacks some. The sample shows 100,000 to 150,000 clones, approximately 90% of them seen only once. The TCR was taken from a woman aged 45-59 years in good health. The chain employs TRBV3-1 (or the pseudogene TRBV3-2) and TRBJ2-2; no reliable D call. The sequenced sample consisted of blood. The chain's CDR3 is CASSPSSNTGELFF. DNA for the CDR3: TGTGCCAGCAGCCCTTCCTCGAACACCGGGGAGCTGTTTTTT.